The sequence of this TCR beta chain was determined in a study of blood T cell repertoires in COVID-19. Overall study context: COVID-19 samples, acute and convalescent, were from the United States, Italy and Spain. The cDNA or gDNA used as material had been derived from T cells, B-cell-depleted T cells, or PBMCs.

CDR1 and CDR2 from the germline V gene are SGHDT and YYEEEE. Trimming took off 0 bases at V and 7 bases at J, with 10 bases between the two ends. CDR3 length: 14 amino acids. Original data processing: Quantification of nucleated cells was approximated via reference gene primer amplification. The method was immunoSEQ multiplex PCR; TCRdb's version includes in-frame clones alone and lacks a portion of them. Clonal size and the V and J genes are those of that table, whereas D and trimming came from the DNA. The sample has about 230,000 clones, almost 85% seen once. The clonotype was recovered from a man aged 45 to 65 with COVID-19, enrolled during active disease. The chain is built from TRBV5-6 and TRBJ1-4; the D gene is possibly TRBD1 (6 bases). What was sequenced was peripheral blood. CDR3 in DNA: TGTGCCAGCAGCTTGGGCAGGGGTACTGAAAAACTGTTTTTT. Translating it yields CASSLGRGTEKLFF.